This TCR beta chain stems from a study of monozygotic twins with inflammatory bowel disease. Study findings and constraints: Especially with disease activity, IBD patients shared fewer clonotypes with others than healthy twins did. In the analysis, different T cell subtypes could not be told apart. The co-twins with IBD showed lower TCRbeta diversity (inverse Simpson) than their healthy siblings.

Note on this clonotype: The antigen remains unidentified.

After re-calling the 5' RACE reads, TCRdb lists one entry per CDR3 protein, DNA absent. The sample holds around 410,000 distinct CDR3 sequences. This sequence was found in a human donor with ulcerative colitis or Crohn's disease, or a healthy co-twin of an affected twin (not recorded which). Sequenced sample: blood.

CDR3 loop: CSAGSLADTQYF. J is TRBJ2-3 and V is TRBV20-1. Looked up from germline, CDR1 is DFQATT and CDR2 is SNEGSKA (reference sequence). The CDR3 spans 12 residues.